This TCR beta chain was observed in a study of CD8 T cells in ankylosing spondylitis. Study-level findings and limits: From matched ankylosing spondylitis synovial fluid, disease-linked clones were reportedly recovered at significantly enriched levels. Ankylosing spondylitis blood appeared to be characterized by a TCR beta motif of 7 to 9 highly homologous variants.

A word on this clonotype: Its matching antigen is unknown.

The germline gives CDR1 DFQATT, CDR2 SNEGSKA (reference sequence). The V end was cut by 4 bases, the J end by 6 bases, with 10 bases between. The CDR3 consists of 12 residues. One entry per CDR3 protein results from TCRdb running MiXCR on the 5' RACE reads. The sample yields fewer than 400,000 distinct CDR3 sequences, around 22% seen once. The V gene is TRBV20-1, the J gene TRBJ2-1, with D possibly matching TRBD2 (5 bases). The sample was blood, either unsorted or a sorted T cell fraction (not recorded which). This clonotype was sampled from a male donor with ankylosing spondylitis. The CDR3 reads CSAKRAVNEQFF. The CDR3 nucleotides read TGCAGTGCTAAGCGAGCGGTCAATGAGCAGTTCTTC.